These 4 T cell receptor beta chains came from one sample sequenced in a study of cytomegalovirus exposure and HLA in healthy donors. TCRdb's table, derived via immunoSEQ multiplex PCR, lists solely in-frame clones and lacks some. The table has 70,000 to 75,000 clones, around 96% seen once. The sequencing input was PBMCs. Every receptor here comes from a man aged 18 to 30 in good health and CMV-seropositive.

This clone was seen once. V is TRBV18 and J is TRBJ2-2, with D perhaps matching TRBD2 (7 bases). The CDR3 spans 16 residues. Germline loops: CDR1 KGHSH, CDR2 LQKENI. The V gene lost 2 bases and the J gene lost 3 bases, with 13 bases spanning the gap. DNA of the CDR3: TGTGCCAGCTCACCAAGGGCGGGGGCCGACACCGGGGAGCTGTTTTTT. It is translated as CASSPRAGADTGELFF.

The chain joins TRBV9 to TRBJ2-7, with D perhaps matching TRBD1 (6 bases). In germline, CDR1 is SGDLS, CDR2 YYNGEE. This CDR3 spans 13 amino acids. V was pared by 5 bases and J by 7 bases, with 16 bases between. DNA of the CDR3: TGTGCCAGCAGTCAACAGGGTTGGAGTGAGCAGTACTTC. Encoded protein: CASSQQGWSEQYF.

The gene calls are TRBV9 and TRBJ1-3, with unresolved D. The germline V and J ends were trimmed by 2 bases and 0 bases, with 12 bases remaining between them. Germline values: CDR1 SGDLS, CDR2 YYNGEE. This CDR3 spans 16 amino acids. In DNA, the CDR3 is TGTGCCAGCAGCGTTCTCCCATCCGGCTCTGGAAACACCATATATTTT. Residues: CASSVLPSGSGNTIYF.

The chain uses TRBV5-1 and TRBJ1-4; 8 nucleotides line up with TRBD1. Germline values: CDR1 SGHRS, CDR2 YFSETQ. CDR3 size: 15 residues. Trimming cost V 0 bases and J 8 bases; bases outside gene matches: 6. The CDR3 region has the DNA TGCGCCAGCAGCTTGGGGTCAGGGGGCAGAGAAAAACTGTTTTTT. Amino acid sequence: CASSLGSGGREKLFF. Complete variable domain (other parts from reference TRBV5-1 and TRBJ1-4): KAGVTQTPRYLIKTRGQQVTLSCSPISGHRSVSWYQQTPGQGLQFLFEYFSETQRNKGNFPGRFSGRQFSNSRSEMNVSTLELGDSALYLCASSLGSGGREKLFFGSGTQLSVL.